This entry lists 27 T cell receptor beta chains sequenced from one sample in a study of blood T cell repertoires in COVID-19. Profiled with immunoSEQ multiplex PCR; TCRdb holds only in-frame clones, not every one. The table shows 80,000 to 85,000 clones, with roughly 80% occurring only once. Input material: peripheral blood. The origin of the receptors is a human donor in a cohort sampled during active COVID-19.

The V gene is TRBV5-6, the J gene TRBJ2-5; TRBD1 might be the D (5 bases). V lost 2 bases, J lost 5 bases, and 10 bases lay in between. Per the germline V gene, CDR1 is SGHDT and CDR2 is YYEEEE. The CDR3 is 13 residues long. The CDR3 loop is CASSFGQGETQYF. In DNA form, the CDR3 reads TGTGCCAGCAGCTTCGGACAAGGGGAGACCCAGTACTTC.

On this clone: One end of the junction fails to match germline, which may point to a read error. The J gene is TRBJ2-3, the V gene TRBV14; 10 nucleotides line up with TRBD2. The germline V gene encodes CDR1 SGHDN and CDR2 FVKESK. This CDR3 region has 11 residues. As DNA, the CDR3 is TGTGCCAGCCAAGCGGGGGGGCCCCAGGTTTTT. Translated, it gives CASQAGGPQVF.

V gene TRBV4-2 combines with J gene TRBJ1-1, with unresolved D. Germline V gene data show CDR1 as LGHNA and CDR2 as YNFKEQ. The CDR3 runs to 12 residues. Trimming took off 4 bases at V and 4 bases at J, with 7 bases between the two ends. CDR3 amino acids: CASSPSLTEAFF. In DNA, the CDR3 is TGTGCCAGCAGCCCCTCTCTCACTGAAGCTTTCTTT.

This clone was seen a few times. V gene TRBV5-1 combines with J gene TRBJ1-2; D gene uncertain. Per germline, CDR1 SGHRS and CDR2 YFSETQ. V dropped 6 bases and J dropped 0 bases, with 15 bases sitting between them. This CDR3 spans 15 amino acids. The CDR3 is CASTEGHGTNYGYTF. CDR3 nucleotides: TGCGCCAGCACCGAGGGTCATGGAACTAACTATGGCTACACCTTC.

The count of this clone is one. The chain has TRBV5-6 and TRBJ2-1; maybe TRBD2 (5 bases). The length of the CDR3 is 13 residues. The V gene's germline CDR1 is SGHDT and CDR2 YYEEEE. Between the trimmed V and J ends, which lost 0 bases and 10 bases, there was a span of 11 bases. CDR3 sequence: CASSLAGVREQFF. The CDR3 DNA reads TGTGCCAGCAGCTTGGCCGGGGTACGGGAGCAGTTCTTC.

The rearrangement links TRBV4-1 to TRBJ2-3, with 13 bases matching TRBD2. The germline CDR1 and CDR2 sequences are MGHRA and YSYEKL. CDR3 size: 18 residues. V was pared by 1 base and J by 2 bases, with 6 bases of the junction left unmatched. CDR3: CASSQGGTSGVFTDTQYF. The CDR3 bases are TGCGCCAGCAGCCAAGGAGGGACTAGCGGGGTTTTCACAGATACGCAGTATTTT.

DNA of the CDR3: TGTGCCAGCAGCCCGACAGGGTTGGTCTACGAGCAGTACTTC. It translates to CASSPTGLVYEQYF. This chain links TRBV9 with TRBJ2-7; TRBD1 agrees at 7 bases. The CDR3 consists of 14 residues. Germline V gives CDR1 SGDLS, CDR2 YYNGEE. The V gene end was trimmed by 4 bases and the J gene end by 3 bases; junction bases not matched to a gene: 7.

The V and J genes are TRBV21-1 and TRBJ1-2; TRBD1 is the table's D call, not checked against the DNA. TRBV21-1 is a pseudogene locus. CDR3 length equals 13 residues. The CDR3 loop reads CASSIPTGNGYTF. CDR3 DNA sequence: TGTGCCAGCAGCATTCCTACAGGGAATGGCTACACCTTC.

CDR3 bases: TGTGCCAGCAGCTTAGTTGTCGGGACAGGGGGGGAGACCCAGTACTTC. This sequence encodes CASSLVVGTGGETQYF. The chain has TRBV7-9 and TRBJ2-5; the match to TRBD1 covers 11 bases. Germline V gene data show CDR1 as SEHNR and CDR2 as FQNEAQ (reference sequence). The length of the CDR3 is 16 residues. Unmatched junction bases numbered 6, after V lost 1 base and J lost 5 bases.

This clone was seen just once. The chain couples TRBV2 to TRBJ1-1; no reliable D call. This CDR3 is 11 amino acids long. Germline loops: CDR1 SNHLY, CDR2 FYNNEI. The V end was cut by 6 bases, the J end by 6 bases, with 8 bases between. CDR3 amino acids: CASRPVSEAFF. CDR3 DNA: TGTGCCAGCAGGCCGGTCTCTGAAGCTTTCTTT.

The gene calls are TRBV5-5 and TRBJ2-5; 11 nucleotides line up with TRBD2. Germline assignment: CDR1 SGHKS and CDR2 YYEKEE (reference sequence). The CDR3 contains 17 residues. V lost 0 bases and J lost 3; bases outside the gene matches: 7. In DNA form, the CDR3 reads TGTGCCAGCAGCTTGGCCCCCCTAGCGGGGGGCAAAGAGACCCAGTACTTC. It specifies CASSLAPLAGGKETQYF.

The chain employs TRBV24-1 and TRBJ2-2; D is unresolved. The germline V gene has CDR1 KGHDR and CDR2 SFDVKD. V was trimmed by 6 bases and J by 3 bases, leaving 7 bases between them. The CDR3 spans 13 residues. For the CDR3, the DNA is TGTGCCACCAGTACTCCGGACACCGGGGAGCTGTTTTTT. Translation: CATSTPDTGELFF.

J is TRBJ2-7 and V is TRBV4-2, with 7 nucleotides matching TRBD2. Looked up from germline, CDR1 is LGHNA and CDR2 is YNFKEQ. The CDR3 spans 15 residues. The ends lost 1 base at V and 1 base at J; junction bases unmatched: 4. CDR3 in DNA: TGTGCCAGCAGCCAAGTGCTGCGGGGGTCCTACGAGCAGTACTTC. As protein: CASSQVLRGSYEQYF.

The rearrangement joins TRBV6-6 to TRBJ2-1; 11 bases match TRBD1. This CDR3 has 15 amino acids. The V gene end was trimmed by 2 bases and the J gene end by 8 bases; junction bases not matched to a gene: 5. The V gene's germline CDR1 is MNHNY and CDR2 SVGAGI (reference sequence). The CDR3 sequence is CASSYRTGGADEQFF. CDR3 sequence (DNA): TGTGCCAGCAGTTACCGGACAGGGGGCGCGGATGAGCAGTTCTTC.

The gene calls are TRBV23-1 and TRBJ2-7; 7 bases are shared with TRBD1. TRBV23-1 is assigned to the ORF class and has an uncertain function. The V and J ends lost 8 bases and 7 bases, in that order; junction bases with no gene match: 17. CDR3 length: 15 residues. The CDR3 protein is CASGPKTGPTREQYF. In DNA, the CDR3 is TGCGCCAGCGGTCCTAAGACAGGGCCTACTAGGGAGCAGTACTTC.

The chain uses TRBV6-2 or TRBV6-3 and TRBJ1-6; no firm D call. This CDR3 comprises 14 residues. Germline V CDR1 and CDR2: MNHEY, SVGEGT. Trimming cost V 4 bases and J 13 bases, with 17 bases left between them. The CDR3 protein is CASSSQVLNKPLHF. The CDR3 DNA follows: TGTGCCAGCAGTTCCCAGGTCCTAAATAAGCCCCTCCACTTT.

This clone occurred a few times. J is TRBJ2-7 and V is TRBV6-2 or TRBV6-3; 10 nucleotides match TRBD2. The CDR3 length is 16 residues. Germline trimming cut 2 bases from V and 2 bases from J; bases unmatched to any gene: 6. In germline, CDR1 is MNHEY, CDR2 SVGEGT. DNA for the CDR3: TGTGCCAGCAGTTACCGAAAAGCGGGGGGGGCCTACGAGCAGTACTTC. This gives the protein CASSYRKAGGAYEQYF.

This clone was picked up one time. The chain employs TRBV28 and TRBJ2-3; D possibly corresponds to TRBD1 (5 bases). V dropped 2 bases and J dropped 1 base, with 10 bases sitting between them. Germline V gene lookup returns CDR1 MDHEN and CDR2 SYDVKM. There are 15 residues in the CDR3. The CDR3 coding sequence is TGTGCCAGCAGTTTACCAGGGTCGCGCACAGATACGCAGTATTTT. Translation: CASSLPGSRTDTQYF.

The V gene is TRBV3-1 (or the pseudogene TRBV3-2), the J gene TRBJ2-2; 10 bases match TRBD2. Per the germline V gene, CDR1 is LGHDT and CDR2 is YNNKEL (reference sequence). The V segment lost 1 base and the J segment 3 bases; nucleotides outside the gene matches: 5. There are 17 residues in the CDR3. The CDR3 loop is CASSQGATSGDTGELFF. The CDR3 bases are TGTGCCAGCAGCCAAGGGGCCACTAGCGGGGACACCGGGGAGCTGTTTTTT.

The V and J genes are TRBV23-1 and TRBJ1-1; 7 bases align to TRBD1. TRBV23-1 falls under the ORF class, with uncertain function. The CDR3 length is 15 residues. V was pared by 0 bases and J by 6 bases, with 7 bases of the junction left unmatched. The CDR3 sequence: CASSQSAGQDAEAFF. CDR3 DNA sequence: TGCGCCAGCAGTCAATCCGCCGGACAGGACGCTGAAGCTTTCTTT.

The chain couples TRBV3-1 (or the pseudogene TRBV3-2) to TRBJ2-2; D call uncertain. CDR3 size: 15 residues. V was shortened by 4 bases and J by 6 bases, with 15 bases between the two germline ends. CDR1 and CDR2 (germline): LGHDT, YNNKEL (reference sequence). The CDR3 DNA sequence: TGTGCCAGCAGCCCGCTCGGGTCCGACGCCGGGGAGCTGTTTTTT. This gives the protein CASSPLGSDAGELFF.

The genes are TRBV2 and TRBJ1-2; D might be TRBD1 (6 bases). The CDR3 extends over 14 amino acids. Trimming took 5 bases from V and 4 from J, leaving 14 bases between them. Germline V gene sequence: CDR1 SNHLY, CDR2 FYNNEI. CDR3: CASSPQGSPYGYTF. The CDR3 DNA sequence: TGTGCCAGCAGTCCACAGGGATCCCCCTATGGCTACACCTTC. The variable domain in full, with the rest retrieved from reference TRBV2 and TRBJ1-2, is EPEVTQTPSHQVTQMGQEVILRCVPISNHLYFYWYRQILGQKVEFLVSFYNNEISEKSEIFDDQFSVERPDGSNFTLKIRSTKLEDSAMYFCASSPQGSPYGYTFGSGTRLTVV.

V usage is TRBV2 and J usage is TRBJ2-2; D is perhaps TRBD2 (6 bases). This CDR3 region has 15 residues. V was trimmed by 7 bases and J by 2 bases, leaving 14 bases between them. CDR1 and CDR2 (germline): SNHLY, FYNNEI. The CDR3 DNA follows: TGTGCCAGCATTAGGGGACTGACAAACACCGGGGAGCTGTTTTTT. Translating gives CASIRGLTNTGELFF.

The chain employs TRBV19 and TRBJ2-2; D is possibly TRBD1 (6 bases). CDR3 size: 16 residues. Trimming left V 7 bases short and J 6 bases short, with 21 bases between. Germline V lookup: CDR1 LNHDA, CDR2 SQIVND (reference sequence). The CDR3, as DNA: TGTGCCAGTACTCACCCCCAGACCCGACAGGCCGGGGAGCTGTTTTTT. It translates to CASTHPQTRQAGELFF.

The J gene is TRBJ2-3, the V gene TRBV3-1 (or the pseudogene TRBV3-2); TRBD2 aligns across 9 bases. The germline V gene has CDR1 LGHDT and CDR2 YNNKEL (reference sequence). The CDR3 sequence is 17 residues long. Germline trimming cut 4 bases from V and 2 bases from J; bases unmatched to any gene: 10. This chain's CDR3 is CASSPRASGGPTDTQYF. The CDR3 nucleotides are TGTGCCAGCAGCCCCCGGGCGAGCGGGGGGCCCACAGATACGCAGTATTTT.

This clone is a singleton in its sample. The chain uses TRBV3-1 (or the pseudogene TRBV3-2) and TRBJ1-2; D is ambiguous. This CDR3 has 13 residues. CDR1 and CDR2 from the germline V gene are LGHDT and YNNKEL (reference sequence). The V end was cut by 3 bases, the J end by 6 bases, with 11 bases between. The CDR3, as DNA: TGTGCCAGCAGCCAGGGCAGGTTCGATGGCTACACCTTC. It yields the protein CASSQGRFDGYTF.

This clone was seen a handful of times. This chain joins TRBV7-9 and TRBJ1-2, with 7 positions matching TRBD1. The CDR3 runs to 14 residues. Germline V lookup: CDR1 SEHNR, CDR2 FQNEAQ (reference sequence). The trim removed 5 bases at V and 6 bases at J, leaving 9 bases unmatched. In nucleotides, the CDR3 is TGTGCCAGCAGCCGCGGACAGGATTCCAATGGCTACACCTTC. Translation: CASSRGQDSNGYTF.